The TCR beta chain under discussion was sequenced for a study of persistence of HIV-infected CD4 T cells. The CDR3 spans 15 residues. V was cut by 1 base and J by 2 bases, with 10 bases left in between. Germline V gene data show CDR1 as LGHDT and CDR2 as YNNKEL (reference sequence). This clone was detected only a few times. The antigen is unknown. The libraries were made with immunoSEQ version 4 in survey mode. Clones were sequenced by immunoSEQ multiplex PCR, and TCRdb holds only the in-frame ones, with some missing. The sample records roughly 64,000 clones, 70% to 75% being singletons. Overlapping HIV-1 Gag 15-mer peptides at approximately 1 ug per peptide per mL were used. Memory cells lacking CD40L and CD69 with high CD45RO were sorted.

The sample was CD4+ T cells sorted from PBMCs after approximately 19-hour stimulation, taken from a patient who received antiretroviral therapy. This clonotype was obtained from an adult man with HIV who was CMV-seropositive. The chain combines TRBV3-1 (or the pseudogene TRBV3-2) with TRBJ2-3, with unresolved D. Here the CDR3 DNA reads TGTGCCAGCAGCCAAGGCCAGCGTACCACAGATACGCAGTATTTT. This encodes CASSQGQRTTDTQYF.